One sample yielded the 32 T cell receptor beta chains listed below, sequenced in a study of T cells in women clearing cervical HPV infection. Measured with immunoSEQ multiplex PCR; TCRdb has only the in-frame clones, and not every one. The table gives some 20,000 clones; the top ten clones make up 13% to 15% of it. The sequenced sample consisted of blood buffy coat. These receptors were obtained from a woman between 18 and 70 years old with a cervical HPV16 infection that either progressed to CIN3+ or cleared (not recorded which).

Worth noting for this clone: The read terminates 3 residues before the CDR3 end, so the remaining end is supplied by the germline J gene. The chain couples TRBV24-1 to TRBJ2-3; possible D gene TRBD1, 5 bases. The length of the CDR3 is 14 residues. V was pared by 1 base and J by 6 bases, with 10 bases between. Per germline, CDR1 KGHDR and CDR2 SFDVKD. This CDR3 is CATSDLAGSDTQYF. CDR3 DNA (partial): TGTGCCACCAGTGATTTAGCAGGGTCTGATACG.

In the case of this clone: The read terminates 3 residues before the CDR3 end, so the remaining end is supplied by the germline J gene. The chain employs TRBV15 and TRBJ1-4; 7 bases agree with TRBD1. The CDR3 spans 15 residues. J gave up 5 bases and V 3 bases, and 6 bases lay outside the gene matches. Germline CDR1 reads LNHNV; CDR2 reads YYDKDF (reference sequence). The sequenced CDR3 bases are TGTGCCACCAGCAGGGAACAGGGGTTGAATGAAAAA. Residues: CATSREQGLNEK. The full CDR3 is CATSREQGLNEKLFF.

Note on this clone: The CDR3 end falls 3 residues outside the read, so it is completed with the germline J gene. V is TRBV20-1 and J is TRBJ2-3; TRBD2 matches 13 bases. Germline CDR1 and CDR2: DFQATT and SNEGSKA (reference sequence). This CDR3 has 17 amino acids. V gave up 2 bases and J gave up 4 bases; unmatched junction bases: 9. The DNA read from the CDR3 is TGCAGTGCTAGACTCCCCGGACTAGCGGGGGATCCAGATACG. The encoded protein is CSARLPGLAGDPDT. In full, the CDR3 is CSARLPGLAGDPDTQYF.

The CDR3 bases that were read are TGTGCCAGCAGGAACCCCCGAGGCGGGGAAAATGGC. Its protein is CASRNPRGGENG. The entire CDR3 protein is CASRNPRGGENGYTF. V is TRBV28 and J is TRBJ1-2; D is uncertain. The read terminates 3 residues ahead of where the CDR3 ends, so the germline J gene completes it. Trimming cost V 6 bases and J 6 bases, with 20 bases left between them. This CDR3 region has 15 residues. CDR1 and CDR2 (germline): MDHEN, SYDVKM.

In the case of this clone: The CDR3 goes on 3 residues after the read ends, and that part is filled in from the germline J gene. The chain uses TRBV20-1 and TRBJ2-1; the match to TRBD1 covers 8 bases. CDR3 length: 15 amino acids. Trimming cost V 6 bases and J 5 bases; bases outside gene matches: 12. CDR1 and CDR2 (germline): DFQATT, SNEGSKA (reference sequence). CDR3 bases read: TGCAGTGCCACGCCCGGACAGGGAGTCCACAATGAG. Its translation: CSATPGQGVHNE. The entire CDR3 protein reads CSATPGQGVHNEQFF.

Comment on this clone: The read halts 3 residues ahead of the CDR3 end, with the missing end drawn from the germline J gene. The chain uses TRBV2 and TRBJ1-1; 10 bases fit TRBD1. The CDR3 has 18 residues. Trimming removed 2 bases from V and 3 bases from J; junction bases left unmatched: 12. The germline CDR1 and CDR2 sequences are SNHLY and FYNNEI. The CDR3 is CASSENGGQGRRYTEAFF. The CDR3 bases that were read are TGTGCCAGCAGTGAAAATGGGGGACAGGGGCGTCGGTACACTGAA.

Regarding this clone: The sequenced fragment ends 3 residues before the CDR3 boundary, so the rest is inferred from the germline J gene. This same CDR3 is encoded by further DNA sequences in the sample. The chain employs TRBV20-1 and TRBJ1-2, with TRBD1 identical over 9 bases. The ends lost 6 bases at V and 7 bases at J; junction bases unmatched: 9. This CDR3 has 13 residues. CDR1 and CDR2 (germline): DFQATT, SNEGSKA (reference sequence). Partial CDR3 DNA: TGCAGTGCCCGTGACAGGGGGACTACTGGC. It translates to CSARDRGTTG. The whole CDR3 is CSARDRGTTGYTF.

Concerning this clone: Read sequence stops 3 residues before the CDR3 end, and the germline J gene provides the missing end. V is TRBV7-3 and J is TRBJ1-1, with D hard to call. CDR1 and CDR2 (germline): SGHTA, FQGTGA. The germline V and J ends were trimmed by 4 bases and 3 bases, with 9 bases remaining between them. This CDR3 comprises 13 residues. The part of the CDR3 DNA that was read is TGTGCCAGCAGCTCGGGTCGGGACACTGAA. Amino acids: CASSSGRDTE. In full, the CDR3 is CASSSGRDTEAFF.

The CDR3 reads CASSLYGTGRNSPLHF. CDR3 DNA (partial): TGCGCCAGCAGCTTGTACGGGACAGGACGTAATTCACCC. J is TRBJ1-6 and V is TRBV5-1, with 8 bases aligning to TRBD1. The read ends 3 residues early relative to the CDR3; the germline J gene fills the gap. The germline CDR1 and CDR2 sequences are SGHRS and YFSETQ. The CDR3 totals 16 residues. After removal of 1 base from V and 6 bases from J, the junction contained 6 bases not matched to a gene.

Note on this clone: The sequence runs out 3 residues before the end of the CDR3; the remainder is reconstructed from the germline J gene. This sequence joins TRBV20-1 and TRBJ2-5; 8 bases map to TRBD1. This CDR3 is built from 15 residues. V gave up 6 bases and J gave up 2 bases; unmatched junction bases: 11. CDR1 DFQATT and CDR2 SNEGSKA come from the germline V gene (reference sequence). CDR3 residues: CSATPRTGLQETQYF. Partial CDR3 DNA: TGCAGTGCAACCCCCCGGACAGGGTTGCAAGAGACC.

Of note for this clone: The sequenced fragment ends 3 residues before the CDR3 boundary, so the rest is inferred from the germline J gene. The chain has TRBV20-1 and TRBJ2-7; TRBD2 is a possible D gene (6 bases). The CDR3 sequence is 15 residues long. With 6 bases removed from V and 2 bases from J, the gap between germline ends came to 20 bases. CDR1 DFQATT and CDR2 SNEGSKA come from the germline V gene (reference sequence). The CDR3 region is CSARKQPGLTYEQYF. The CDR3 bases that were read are TGCAGTGCCAGAAAACAACCGGGACTTACCTACGAG.

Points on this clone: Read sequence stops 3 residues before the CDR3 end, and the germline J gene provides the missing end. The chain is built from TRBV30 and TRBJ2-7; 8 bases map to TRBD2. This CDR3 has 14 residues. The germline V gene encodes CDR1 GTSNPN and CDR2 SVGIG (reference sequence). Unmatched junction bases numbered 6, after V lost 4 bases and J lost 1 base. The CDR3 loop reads CAWTGGGGSYEQYF. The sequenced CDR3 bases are TGTGCCTGGACCGGGGGGGGCGGGTCCTACGAG.

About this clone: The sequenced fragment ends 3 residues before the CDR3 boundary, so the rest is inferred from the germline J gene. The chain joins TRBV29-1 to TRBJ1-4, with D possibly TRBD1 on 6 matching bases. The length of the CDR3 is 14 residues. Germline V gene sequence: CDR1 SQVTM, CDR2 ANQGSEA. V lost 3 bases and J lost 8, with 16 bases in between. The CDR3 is CSVEGRGGGEKLFF. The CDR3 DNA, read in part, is TGCAGCGTTGAGGGCAGGGGCGGAGGGGAAAAA.

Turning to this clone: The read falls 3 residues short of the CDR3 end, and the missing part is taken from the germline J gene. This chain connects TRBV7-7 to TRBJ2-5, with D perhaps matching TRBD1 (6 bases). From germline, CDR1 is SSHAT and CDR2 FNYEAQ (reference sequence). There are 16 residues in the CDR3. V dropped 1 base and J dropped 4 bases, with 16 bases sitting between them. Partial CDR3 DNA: TGTGCCAGCAGCTTAGGGCCACAGGGACCGGGAGAGACC. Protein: CASSLGPQGPGET. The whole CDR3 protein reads CASSLGPQGPGETQYF.

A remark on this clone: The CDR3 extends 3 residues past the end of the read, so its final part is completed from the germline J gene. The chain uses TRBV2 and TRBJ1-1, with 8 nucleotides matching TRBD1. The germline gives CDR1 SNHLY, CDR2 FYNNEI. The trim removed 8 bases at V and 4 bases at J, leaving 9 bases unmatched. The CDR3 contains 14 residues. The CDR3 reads CASRQGARGTEAFF. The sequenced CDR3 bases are TGTGCCAGCCGGCAGGGGGCGCGGGGCACTGAA. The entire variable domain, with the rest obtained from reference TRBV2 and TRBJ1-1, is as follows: EPEVTQTPSHQVTQMGQEVILRCVPISNHLYFYWYRQILGQKVEFLVSFYNNEISEKSEIFDDQFSVERPDGSNFTLKIRSTKLEDSAMYFCASRQGARGTEAFFGQGTRLTVV.

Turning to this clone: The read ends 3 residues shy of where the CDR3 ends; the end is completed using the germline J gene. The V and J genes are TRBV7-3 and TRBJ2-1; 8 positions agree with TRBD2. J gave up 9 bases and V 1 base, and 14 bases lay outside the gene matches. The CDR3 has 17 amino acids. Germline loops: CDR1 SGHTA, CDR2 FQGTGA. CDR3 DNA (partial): TGTGCCAGCAGCTTAAAGGGCGGCGGGGGGACGGTGGGTGAG. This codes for CASSLKGGGGTVGE. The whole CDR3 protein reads CASSLKGGGGTVGEQFF.

The DNA read from the CDR3 is TGCAGCGTTGAATCAGGGGTTGGTGAAAAA. Its translation is CSVESGVGEK. The whole CDR3 protein is CSVESGVGEKLFF. This rearrangement joins TRBV29-1 to TRBJ1-4, with D perhaps TRBD1 (6 bases). With the read ending 3 residues before the CDR3 end, the germline J gene is used to fill in that end. Trimming cost V 2 bases and J 7 bases, with 11 bases left between them. Germline CDR1 reads SQVTM; CDR2 reads ANQGSEA. This CDR3 has 13 residues. Full variable domain (rest looked up from reference TRBV29-1 and TRBJ1-4): SAVISQKPSRDICQRGTSLTIQCQVDSQVTMMFWYRQQPGQSLTLIATANQGSEATYESGFVIDKFPISRPNLTFSTLTVSNMSPEDSSIYLCSVESGVGEKLFFGSGTQLSVL.

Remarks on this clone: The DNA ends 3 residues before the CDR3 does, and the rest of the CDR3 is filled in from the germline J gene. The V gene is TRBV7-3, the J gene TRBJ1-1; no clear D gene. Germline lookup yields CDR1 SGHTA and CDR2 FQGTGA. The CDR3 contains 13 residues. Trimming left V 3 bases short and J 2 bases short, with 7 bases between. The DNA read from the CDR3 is TGTGCCAGCAGCTTCGGACTAAACACTGAA. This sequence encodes CASSFGLNTE. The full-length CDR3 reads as CASSFGLNTEAFF.

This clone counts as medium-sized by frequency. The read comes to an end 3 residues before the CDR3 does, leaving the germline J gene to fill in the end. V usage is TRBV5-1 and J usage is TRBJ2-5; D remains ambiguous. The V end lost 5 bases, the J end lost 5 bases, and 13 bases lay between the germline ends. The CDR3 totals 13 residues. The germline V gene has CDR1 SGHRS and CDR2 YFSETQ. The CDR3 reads CASRSAPRETQYF. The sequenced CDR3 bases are TGCGCCAGCAGGAGCGCTCCTAGGGAGACC.

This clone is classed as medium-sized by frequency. The CDR3 loop is CASSELQAVSEKLFF. Incomplete CDR3 DNA: TGTGCCAGCAGTGAATTGCAGGCCGTCTCCGAAAAA. The chain couples TRBV2 to TRBJ1-4; D is uncertain. The read terminates 3 residues ahead of where the CDR3 ends, so the germline J gene completes it. The CDR3 consists of 15 residues. Trimming left V 2 bases short and J 8 bases short, with 15 bases between. Germline V gene sequence: CDR1 SNHLY, CDR2 FYNNEI.

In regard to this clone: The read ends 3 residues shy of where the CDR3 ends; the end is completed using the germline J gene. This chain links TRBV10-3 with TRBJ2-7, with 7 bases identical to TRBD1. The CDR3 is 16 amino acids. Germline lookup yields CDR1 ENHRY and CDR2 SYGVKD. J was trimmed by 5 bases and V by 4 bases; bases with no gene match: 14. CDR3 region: CAISVNTEGARNEQYF. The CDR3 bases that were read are TGTGCCATCAGTGTCAATACCGAGGGGGCTAGGAACGAG.

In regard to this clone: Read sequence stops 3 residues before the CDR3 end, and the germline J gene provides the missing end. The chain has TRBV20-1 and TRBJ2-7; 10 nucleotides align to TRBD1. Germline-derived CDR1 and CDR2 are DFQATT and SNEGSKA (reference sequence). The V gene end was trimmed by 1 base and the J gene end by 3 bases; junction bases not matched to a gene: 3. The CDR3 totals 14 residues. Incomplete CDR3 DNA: TGCAGTGCTAGAGGGGGGACAGGGGACTACGAG. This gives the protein CSARGGTGDYE. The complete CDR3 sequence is CSARGGTGDYEQYF.

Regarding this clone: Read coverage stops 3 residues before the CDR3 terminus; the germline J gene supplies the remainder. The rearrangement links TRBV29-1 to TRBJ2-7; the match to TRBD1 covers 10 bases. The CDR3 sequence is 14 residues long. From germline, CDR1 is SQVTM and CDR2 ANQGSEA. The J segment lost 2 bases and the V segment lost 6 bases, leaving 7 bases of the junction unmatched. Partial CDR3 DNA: TGCAGCGTGGCGACCGGGACAGGGGCCTACGAG. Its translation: CSVATGTGAYE. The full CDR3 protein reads CSVATGTGAYEQYF.

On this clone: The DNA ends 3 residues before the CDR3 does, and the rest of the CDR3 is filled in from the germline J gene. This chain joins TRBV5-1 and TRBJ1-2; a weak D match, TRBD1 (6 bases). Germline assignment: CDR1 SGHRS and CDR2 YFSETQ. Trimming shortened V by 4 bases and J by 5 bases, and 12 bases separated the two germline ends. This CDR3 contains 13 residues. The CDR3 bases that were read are TGCGCCAGCAGCGAGGGACACCAATATGGC. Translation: CASSEGHQYG. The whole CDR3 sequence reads CASSEGHQYGYTF.

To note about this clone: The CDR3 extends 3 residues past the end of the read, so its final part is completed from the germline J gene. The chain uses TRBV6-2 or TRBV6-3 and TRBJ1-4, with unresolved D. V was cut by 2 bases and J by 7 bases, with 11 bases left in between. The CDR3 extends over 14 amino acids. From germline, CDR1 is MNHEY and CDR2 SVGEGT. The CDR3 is CASSYPPGTEKLFF. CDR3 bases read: TGTGCCAGCAGTTACCCGCCAGGAACTGAAAAA.

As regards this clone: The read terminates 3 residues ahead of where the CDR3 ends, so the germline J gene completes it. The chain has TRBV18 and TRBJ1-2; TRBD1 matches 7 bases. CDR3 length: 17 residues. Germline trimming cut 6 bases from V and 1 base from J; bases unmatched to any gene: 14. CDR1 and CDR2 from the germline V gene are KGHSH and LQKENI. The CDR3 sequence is CASSPSGTARLNYGYTF. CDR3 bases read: TGTGCCAGCTCCCCGTCCGGGACAGCAAGACTTAACTATGGC.

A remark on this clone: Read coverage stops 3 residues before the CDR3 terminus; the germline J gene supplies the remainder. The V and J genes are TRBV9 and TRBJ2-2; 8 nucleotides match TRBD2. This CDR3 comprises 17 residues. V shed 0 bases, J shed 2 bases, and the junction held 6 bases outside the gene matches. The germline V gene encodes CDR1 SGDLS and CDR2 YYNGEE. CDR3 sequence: CASSVATGGSNTGELFF. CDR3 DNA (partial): TGTGCCAGCAGCGTAGCGACGGGGGGGAGTAACACCGGGGAG. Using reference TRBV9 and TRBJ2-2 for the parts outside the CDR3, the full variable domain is DSGVTQTPKHLITATGQRVTLRCSPRSGDLSVYWYQQSLDQGLQFLIQYYNGEERAKGNILERFSAQQFPDLHSELNLSSLELGDSALYFCASSVATGGSNTGELFFGEGSRLTVL.

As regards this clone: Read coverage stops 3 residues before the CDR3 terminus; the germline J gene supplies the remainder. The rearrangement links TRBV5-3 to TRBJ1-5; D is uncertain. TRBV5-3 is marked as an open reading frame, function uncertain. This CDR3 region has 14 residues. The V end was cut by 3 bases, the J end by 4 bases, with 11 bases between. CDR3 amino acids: CARSSRSYNQPQHF. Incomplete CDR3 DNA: TGTGCCAGAAGCTCCCGAAGCTATAATCAGCCC.

The CDR3 region is CASSLGLAAYEQYF. CDR3 bases read: TGTGCCAGCAGTTTGGGACTAGCGGCCTACGAG. The chain couples TRBV27 to TRBJ2-7; 11 bases align to TRBD2. The read falls 3 residues short of the CDR3 end, and the missing part is taken from the germline J gene. Germline V gene lookup returns CDR1 MNHEY and CDR2 SMNVEV (reference sequence). V lost 3 bases and J lost 2; bases outside the gene matches: 0. The CDR3 contains 14 residues.

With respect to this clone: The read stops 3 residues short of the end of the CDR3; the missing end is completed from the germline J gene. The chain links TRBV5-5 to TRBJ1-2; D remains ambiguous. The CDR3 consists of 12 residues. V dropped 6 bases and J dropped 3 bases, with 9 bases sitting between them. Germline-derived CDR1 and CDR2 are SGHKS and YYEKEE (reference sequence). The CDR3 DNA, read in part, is TGTGCCAGCACACTTCTAGACTATGGC. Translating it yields CASTLLDYG. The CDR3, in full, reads CASTLLDYGYTF. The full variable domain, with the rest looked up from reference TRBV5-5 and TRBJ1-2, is DAGVTQSPTHLIKTRGQQVTLRCSPISGHKSVSWYQQVLGQGPQFIFQYYEKEERGRGNFPDRFSARQFPNYSSELNVNALLLGDSALYLCASTLLDYGYTFGSGTRLTVV.

CDR3 bases read: TGTGCCAGTAGTATAAGCGGGGCAGACAATGAG. Translating it yields CASSISGADNE. The full-length CDR3 reads as CASSISGADNEQFF. The V gene is TRBV19, the J gene TRBJ2-1; 7 nucleotides agree with TRBD2. The missing CDR3 end, 3 residues past where the read stops, is filled in from the germline J gene. The V gene's germline CDR1 is LNHDA and CDR2 SQIVND (reference sequence). CDR3 length: 14 amino acids. V gave up 2 bases and J gave up 5 bases; unmatched junction bases: 3.

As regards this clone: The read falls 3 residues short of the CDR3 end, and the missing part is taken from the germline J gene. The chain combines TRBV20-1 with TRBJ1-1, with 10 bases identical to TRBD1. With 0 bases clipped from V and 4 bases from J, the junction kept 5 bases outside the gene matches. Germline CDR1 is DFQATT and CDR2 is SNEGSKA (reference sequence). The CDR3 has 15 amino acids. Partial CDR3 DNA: TGCAGTGCTAGAGATGACCGGACAGGGGGCACTGAA. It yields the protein CSARDDRTGGTE. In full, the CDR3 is CSARDDRTGGTEAFF.